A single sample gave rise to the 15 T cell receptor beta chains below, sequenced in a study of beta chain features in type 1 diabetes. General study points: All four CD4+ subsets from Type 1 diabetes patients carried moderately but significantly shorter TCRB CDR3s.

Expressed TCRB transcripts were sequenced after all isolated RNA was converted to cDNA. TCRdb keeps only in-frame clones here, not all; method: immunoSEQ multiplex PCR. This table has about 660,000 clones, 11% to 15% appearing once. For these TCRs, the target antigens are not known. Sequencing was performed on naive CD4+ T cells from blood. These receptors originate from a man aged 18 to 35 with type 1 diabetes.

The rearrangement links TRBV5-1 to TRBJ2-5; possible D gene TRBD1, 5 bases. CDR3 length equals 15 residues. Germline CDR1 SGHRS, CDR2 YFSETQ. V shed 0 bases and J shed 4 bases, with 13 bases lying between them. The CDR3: CASSLGDGAGETQYF. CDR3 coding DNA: TGCGCCAGCAGCTTGGGAGATGGGGCAGGAGAGACCCAGTACTTC.

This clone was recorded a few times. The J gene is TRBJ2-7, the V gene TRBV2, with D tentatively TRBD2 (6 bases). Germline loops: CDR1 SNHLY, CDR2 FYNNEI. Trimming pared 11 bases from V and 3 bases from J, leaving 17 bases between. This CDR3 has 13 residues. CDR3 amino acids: CARTGTGGYEQYF. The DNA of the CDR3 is TGTGCCCGTACGGGGACTGGGGGCTACGAGCAGTACTTC.

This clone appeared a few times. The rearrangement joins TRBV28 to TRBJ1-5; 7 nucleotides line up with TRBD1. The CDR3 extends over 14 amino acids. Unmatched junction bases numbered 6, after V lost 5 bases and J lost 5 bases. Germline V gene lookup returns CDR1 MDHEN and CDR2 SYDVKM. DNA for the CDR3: TGTGCCAGCAGTCCCGGGACAGCCCATCAGCCCCAGCATTTT. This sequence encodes CASSPGTAHQPQHF.

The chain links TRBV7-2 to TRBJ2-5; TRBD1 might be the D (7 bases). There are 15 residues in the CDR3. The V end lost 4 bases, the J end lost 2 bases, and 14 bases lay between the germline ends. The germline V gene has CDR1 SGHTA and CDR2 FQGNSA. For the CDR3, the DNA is TGTGCCAGCAGCTCCGCGCGGGACAGACAAGAGACCCAGTACTTC. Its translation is CASSSARDRQETQYF. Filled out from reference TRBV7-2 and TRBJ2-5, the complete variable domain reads GAGVSQSPSNKVTEKGKDVELRCDPISGHTALYWYRQSLGQGLEFLIYFQGNSAPDKSGLPSDRFSAERTGGSVSTLTIQRTQQEDSAVYLCASSSARDRQETQYFGPGTRLLVL.

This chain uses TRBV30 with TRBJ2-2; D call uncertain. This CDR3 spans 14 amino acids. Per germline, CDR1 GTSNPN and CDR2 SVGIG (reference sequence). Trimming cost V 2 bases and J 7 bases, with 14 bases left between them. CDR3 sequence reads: CAWSLSLFYGELFF. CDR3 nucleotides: TGTGCCTGGAGTTTAAGCTTGTTTTACGGGGAGCTGTTTTTT.

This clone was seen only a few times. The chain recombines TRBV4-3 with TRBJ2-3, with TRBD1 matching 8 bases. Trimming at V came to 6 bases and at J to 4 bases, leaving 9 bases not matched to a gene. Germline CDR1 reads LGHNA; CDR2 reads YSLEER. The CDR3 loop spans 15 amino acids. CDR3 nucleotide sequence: TGCGCCAGCAGGACCTACAGACAGGGGTCAGATACGCAGTATTTT. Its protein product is CASRTYRQGSDTQYF.

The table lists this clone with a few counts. The CDR3 DNA reads TGCAGCGTTGGTACAGGAGGTGGCGGCTACACCTTC. Protein product: CSVGTGGGGYTF. The J gene is TRBJ1-2, the V gene TRBV29-1, with D possibly TRBD1 on 5 matching bases. Trimming stripped 4 bases from V and 8 bases from J, with 14 bases between. This CDR3 has 12 residues. Germline CDR1 and CDR2: SQVTM and ANQGSEA.

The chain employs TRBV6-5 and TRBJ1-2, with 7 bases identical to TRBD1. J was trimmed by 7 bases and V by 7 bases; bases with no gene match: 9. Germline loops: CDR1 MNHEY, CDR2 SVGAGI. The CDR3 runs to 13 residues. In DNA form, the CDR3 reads TGTGCCAGCACACGACAGGGAGGATCTGGCTACACCTTC. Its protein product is CASTRQGGSGYTF.

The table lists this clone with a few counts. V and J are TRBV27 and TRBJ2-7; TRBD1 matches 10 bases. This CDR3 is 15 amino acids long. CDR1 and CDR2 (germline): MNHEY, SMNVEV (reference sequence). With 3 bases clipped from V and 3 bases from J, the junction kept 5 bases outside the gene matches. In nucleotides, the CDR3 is TGTGCCAGCAGTTTTCTGGGACAGGGGAACTACGAGCAGTACTTC. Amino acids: CASSFLGQGNYEQYF.

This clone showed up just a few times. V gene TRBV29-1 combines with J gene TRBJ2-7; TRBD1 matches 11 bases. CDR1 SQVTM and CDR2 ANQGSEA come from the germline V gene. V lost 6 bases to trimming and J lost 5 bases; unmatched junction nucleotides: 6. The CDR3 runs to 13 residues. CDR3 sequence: CSVGTGGRNEQYF. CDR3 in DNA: TGCAGCGTAGGGACAGGGGGGAGGAACGAGCAGTACTTC.

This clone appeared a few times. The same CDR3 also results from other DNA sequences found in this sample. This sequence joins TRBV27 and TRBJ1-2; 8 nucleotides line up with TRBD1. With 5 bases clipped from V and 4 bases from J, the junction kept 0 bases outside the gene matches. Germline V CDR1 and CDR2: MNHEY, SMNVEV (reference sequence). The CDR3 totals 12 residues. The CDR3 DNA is TGTGCCAGCAGTACAGGGGGCTATGGCTACACCTTC. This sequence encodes CASSTGGYGYTF.

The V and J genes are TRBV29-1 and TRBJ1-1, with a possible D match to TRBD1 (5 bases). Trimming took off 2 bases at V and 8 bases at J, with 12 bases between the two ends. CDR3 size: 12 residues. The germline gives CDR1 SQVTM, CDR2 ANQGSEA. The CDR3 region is CSVEPGREEAFF. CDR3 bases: TGCAGCGTTGAACCGGGCAGGGAGGAAGCTTTCTTT.

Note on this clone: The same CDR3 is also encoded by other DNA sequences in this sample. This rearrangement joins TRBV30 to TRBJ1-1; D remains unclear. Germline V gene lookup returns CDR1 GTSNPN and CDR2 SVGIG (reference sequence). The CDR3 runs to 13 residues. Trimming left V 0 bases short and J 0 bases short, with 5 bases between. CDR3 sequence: CAWSVSMNTEAFF. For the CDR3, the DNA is TGTGCCTGGAGTGTTTCGATGAACACTGAAGCTTTCTTT.

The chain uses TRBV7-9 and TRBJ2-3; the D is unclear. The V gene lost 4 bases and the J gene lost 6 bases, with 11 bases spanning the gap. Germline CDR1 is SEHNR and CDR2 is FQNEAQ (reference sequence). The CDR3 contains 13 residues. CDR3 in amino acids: CASSSRSSDTQYF. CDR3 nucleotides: TGTGCCAGCAGCTCCCGCTCCTCGGATACGCAGTATTTT.

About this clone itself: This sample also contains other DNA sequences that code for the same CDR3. CDR3 region: CASSQVGDQETQYF. CDR3 nucleotide sequence: TGCGCCAGCAGCCAAGTGGGGGACCAAGAGACCCAGTACTTC. The chain recombines TRBV4-3 with TRBJ2-5; tentatively, D is TRBD1 or TRBD2 (5 bases each). Trimming took off 1 base at V and 0 bases at J, with 6 bases between the two ends. The CDR3 is 14 residues long. Germline V CDR1 and CDR2: LGHNA, YSLEER.